The sequence of this TCR beta chain was determined in a study of beta chain features in type 1 diabetes. Overall study findings and caveats: A closer apparent resemblance between naive, central memory and Treg TCRB repertoires was seen in patients than in healthy donors. Type 1 diabetes patients showed a moderate but significant shortening of TCRB CDR3s in all four CD4+ subsets. The influence of HLA type on TCRB rearrangement stayed undetermined.

A remark on this clone: Antigen specificity is unknown. The sample holds other DNA sequences that translate to the same CDR3.

Germline CDR1 is SGHTA and CDR2 is FQGNSA. CDR3 length: 13 amino acids. The V end lost 1 base, the J end lost 5 bases, and 8 bases lay between the germline ends. The investigators reverse transcribed all of the isolated RNA, so they sequenced expressed TCRB transcripts. Regulatory, naive and central memory T cell samples averaged around 3.5 million reads. The protocol was immunoSEQ multiplex PCR, while the TCRdb copy is restricted to in-frame clones and leaves out a portion. This table holds around 690,000 clones, around 12% found once. The sequenced sample was naive CD4+ T cells from blood. The TCR was taken from a man under 40 with type 1 diabetes. This rearrangement joins TRBV7-2 to TRBJ2-5, with D perhaps matching TRBD2 (6 bases). DNA of the CDR3: TGTGCCAGCAGCTTAGTGGAGGGGGAGACCCAGTACTTC. As protein: CASSLVEGETQYF.